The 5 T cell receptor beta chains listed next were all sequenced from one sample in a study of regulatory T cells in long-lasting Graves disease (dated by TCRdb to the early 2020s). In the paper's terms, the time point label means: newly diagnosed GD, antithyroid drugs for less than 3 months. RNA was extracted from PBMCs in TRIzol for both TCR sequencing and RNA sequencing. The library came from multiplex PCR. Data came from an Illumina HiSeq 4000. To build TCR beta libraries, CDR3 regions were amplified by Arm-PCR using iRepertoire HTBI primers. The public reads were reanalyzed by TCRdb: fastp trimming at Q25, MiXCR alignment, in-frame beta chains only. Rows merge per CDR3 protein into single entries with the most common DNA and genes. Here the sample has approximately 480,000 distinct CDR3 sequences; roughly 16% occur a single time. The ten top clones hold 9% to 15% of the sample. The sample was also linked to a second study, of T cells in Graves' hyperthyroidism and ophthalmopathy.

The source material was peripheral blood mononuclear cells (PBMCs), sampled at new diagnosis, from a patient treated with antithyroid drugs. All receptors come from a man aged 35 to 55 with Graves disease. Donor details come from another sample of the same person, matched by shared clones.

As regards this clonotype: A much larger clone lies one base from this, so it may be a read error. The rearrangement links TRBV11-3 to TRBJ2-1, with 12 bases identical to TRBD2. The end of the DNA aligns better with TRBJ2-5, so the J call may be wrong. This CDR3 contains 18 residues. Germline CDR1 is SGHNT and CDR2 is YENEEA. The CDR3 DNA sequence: TGTGCCAGCAGCTTAGGAGTGGGGACTAGCGGGTTCCAAGAGACCCAGTACTTC. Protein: CASSLGVGTSGFQETQYF.

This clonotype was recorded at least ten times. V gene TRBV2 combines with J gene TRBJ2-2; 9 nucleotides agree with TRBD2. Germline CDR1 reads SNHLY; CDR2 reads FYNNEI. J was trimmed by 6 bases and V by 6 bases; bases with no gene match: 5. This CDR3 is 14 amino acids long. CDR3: CASSPGGRAGELFF. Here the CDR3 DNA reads TGTGCCAGCAGCCCTGGCGGGAGGGCCGGGGAGCTGTTTTTT. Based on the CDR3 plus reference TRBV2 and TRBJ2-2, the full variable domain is EPEVTQTPSHQVTQMGQEVILRCVPISNHLYFYWYRQILGQKVEFLVSFYNNEISEKSEIFDDQFSVERPDGSNFTLKIRSTKLEDSAMYFCASSPGGRAGELFFGEGSRLTVL.

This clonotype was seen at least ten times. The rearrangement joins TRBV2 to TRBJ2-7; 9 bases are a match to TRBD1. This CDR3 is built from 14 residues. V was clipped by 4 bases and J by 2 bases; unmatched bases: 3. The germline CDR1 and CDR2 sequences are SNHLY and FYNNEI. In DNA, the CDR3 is TGTGCCAGCAGTGGGACAGGGGCCACCTACGAGCAGTACTTC. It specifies CASSGTGATYEQYF.

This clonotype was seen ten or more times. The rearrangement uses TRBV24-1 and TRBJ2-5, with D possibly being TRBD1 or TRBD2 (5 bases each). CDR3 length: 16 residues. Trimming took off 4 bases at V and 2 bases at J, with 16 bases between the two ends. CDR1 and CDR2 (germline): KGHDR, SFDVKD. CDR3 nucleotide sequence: TGTGCCACCAGTGAGGGATCGGGACGAGCTCAAGAGACCCAGTACTTC. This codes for CATSEGSGRAQETQYF.

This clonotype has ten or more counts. In DNA, the CDR3 is TGTGCCAGCACGCAAGGACTAGCGGGGTTCACAGATACGCAGTATTTT. Translating gives CASTQGLAGFTDTQYF. The chain is built from TRBV6-2 or TRBV6-3 and TRBJ2-3; the match to TRBD2 covers 12 bases. The trim removed 7 bases at V and 2 bases at J, leaving 7 bases unmatched. Looked up from germline, CDR1 is MNHEY and CDR2 is SVGEGT. The CDR3 is 16 amino acids.